This record concerns one T cell receptor beta chain sequence. Germline CDR1 MDHEN, CDR2 SYDVKM. Losses at the gene ends were 2 bases for V and 9 bases for J; bases not matched to a gene: 4. The CDR3 sequence is 15 residues long. Method: immunoSEQ multiplex PCR; TCRdb's copy keeps in-frame clones and lacks some. The data show 1,500,000 or so clones, with roughly 96% seen just once and 0.95% to 1.5% held by the top ten. The record originates from a study of shared clonotypes between healthy human individuals. The receptor comes from a man aged 25 to 40 in good health. The source material was naive CD4+ T cells sorted from blood. Subset reported: CD45RA+ positively selected. The chain uses TRBV28 and TRBJ2-1; 13 bases agree with TRBD2. In nucleotides, the CDR3 is TGTGCCAGCAGTTTAGGGACTAGCGGGGACCTTGAGCAGTTCTTC. It codes for CASSLGTSGDLEQFF.